These 21 T cell receptor beta chains came from one sample sequenced in a study of read filtering for tumor transcriptome and immune sequencing. From roughly 0.4 ug of RNA, a library with molecular barcoded alpha/delta and beta/gamma adaptors was made. TCRdb independently ran MiXCR on the reads; one entry per CDR3 protein. The sample includes roughly 82,000 distinct CDR3 sequences, 9% to 15% of them seen just once. The sequencing input was a population of CD138-negative cells sorted from bone marrow. The receptor source for this set is a donor over 35 with multiple myeloma.

This clonotype appeared a few times. This may come from a read error, since a much larger clone is one base off. The rearrangement joins TRBV2 to TRBJ2-3, with D perhaps TRBD2 (6 bases). This CDR3 spans 13 amino acids. From germline, CDR1 is SNHLY and CDR2 FYNNEI. This chain's CDR3 is CASRDLGADTRYF. CDR3 in DNA: TGTGCCAGCCGGGACTTGGGCGCAGATACGCGGTATTTT.

This clonotype was counted ten times or more. At one of its ends the junction is not consistent with the germline gene, which may arise from a read error. This sequence joins TRBV28 and TRBJ1-1; 8 nucleotides line up with TRBD1. This CDR3 region has 15 residues. Germline V CDR1 and CDR2: MDHEN, SYDVKM. CDR3 sequence (DNA): TGTGCCAGCACCGGACAGGGAGAAGCGAACTCTGAAGCTTTCTTT. This encodes CASTGQGEANSEAFF.

This clonotype was seen ten or more times. The chain carries TRBV7-8 and TRBJ2-7; 11 positions match TRBD2. Germline V gene sequence: CDR1 SGHVS, CDR2 FQNEAQ. V was clipped by 0 bases and J by 2 bases; unmatched bases: 6. The CDR3 has 17 amino acids. The CDR3 nucleotides read TGTGCCAGCAGCTTAGCGGGACTAGCGGAGGCCGCCTACGAGCAGTACTTC. Encoded protein: CASSLAGLAEAAYEQYF. Full variable domain (outside the CDR3, taken from reference TRBV7-8 and TRBJ2-7): GAGVSQSPRYKVAKRGQDVALRCDPISGHVSLFWYQQALGQGPEFLTYFQNEAQLDKSGLPSDRFFAERPEGSVSTLKIQRTQQEDSAVYLCASSLAGLAEAAYEQYFGPGTRLTVT.

This clonotype was counted at least ten times. The chain combines TRBV7-8 with TRBJ2-7, with D perhaps assigned TRBD1 or TRBD2 (5 bases each). Deletions cut 5 bases from V and 2 bases from J, with 13 bases between. CDR1 and CDR2 from the germline V gene are SGHVS and FQNEAQ. The CDR3 is 14 residues long. For the CDR3, the DNA is TGTGCCAGCAGCCCGGGACCGAATGCCTACGAGCAGTACTTC. This sequence encodes CASSPGPNAYEQYF.

This clonotype was recorded at least ten times. V gene TRBV20-1 combines with J gene TRBJ2-4; D is perhaps TRBD1 (6 bases). CDR1 is DFQATT and CDR2 is SNEGSKA in the germline V gene (reference sequence). The CDR3 is made up of 13 amino acids. V was shortened by 3 bases and J by 6 bases, with 12 bases between the two germline ends. CDR3 coding DNA: TGCAGTGCTAGCGGACAGTCGGGAAACATTCAGTACTTC. As protein: CSASGQSGNIQYF.

This clonotype was counted between two and nine times. A read error may explain this, as a much larger clone is one base away. The rearrangement uses TRBV12-3 or TRBV12-4 and TRBJ2-2; D assignment may be TRBD1 or TRBD2 (5 bases each). The V end was cut by 10 bases, the J end by 6 bases, with 15 bases between. The length of the CDR3 is 13 residues. Here the CDR3 reads CATVTRGAGELFF. In nucleotides, the CDR3 is TGTGCCACCGTTACCCGAGGGGCCGGGGAGCTGTTTTTT.

This clonotype occurred many times. This sequence joins TRBV7-9 and TRBJ1-5, with D maybe TRBD1 (6 bases). V was pared by 0 bases and J by 6 bases, with 15 bases between. The germline CDR1 and CDR2 sequences are SEHNR and FQNEAQ (reference sequence). The CDR3 spans 16 residues. CDR3 nucleotide sequence: TGTGCCAGCAGCTTAGCATGGGGGGCGCGAGGTCAGCCCCAGCATTTT. Amino acids: CASSLAWGARGQPQHF.

Many counts were recorded for this clonotype. The rearrangement uses TRBV29-1 and TRBJ2-1, with 12 nucleotides matching TRBD2. This CDR3 is 14 amino acids long. Germline values: CDR1 SQVTM, CDR2 ANQGSEA. V shed 7 bases, J shed 8 bases, and the junction held 9 bases outside the gene matches. In DNA form, the CDR3 reads TGCAGCGCAGGTACTAGCGGGAGGTTCGATGAGCAGTTCTTC. Translated: CSAGTSGRFDEQFF.

This clonotype was picked up many times. V gene TRBV28 combines with J gene TRBJ2-7; unclear D gene. The CDR3 is 11 amino acids. V lost 4 bases and J 3 bases, leaving 4 bases between the germline ends. CDR1 MDHEN and CDR2 SYDVKM come from the germline V gene. DNA of the CDR3: TGTGCCAGCAGTTACCGCTACGAGCAGTACTTC. This codes for CASSYRYEQYF.

A remark on this clonotype: Just one base apart from a much larger clone, this may be a read error. The rearrangement uses TRBV12-3 or TRBV12-4 and TRBJ2-1, with D maybe TRBD2 (5 bases). CDR3 length: 17 residues. Here the CDR3 reads CASSFREIDPRYNELFF. CDR3 in DNA: TGTGCCAGCAGTTTTCGGGAAATAGACCCCCGCTACAATGAGCTGTTCTTC.

There are many counts of this clonotype. The V call is TRBV5-1, the J call TRBJ2-1; D is possibly TRBD1 (6 bases). CDR3 length equals 15 residues. CDR1 SGHRS and CDR2 YFSETQ come from the germline V gene. V dropped 0 bases and J dropped 2 bases, with 9 bases sitting between them. The CDR3 sequence: CASSLDGDTYNEQFF. Here the CDR3 DNA reads TGCGCCAGCAGCTTGGACGGGGACACCTACAATGAGCAGTTCTTC.

As to this clonotype: A clone one base away is much larger, so this may be a read error. The chain carries TRBV10-2 and TRBJ2-2, with D tentatively TRBD1 (5 bases). The CDR3 loop spans 14 amino acids. The germline V gene has CDR1 WSHSY and CDR2 SAAADI. CDR3 DNA sequence: TGCGCCAGCAGGGGGTCAGGGAACGCCGGGGAGCTGTTTTTT. Protein sequence: CASRGSGNAGELFF.

The rearrangement links TRBV11-2 to TRBJ2-2; D is unclear. This CDR3 region has 12 residues. V lost 3 bases and J 7 bases, leaving 6 bases between the germline ends. CDR1 and CDR2 (germline): SGHAT, FQNNGV. CDR3 bases: TGTGCCAGCAGCTTTGCTTTCGGGGAGCTGTTTTTT. The encoded protein is CASSFAFGELFF.

In its sample, this clonotype was seen many times. V and J are TRBV7-2 and TRBJ1-4, with unresolved D. Trimming stripped 5 bases from V and 0 bases from J, with 7 bases between. The CDR3 extends over 14 amino acids. Germline V gives CDR1 SGHTA, CDR2 FQGNSA. The CDR3 nucleotides read TGTGCCAGCAGCCTTCGGGCAACTAATGAAAAACTGTTTTTT. Translation: CASSLRATNEKLFF.

This clonotype occurred many times. This chain joins TRBV5-1 and TRBJ2-1; 8 nucleotides line up with TRBD2. Per the germline V gene, CDR1 is SGHRS and CDR2 is YFSETQ. Trimming removed 4 bases from V and 2 bases from J; junction bases left unmatched: 5. CDR3 length: 15 amino acids. CDR3 nucleotide sequence: TGCGCCAGCAGCGGCTCTAGCGGGCCCTACAATGAGCAGTTCTTC. Translation gives CASSGSSGPYNEQFF.

This clonotype was seen repeatedly, ten times or more. The chain links TRBV3-1 to TRBJ1-1; TRBD1 matches at 7 bases. This CDR3 is 14 amino acids long. Per the germline V gene, CDR1 is LGHDT and CDR2 is YNNKEL (reference sequence). J lost 2 bases, V lost 5 bases, and 5 bases had no gene match. The CDR3 DNA reads TGTGCCAGCAGCACCGACAGGGACAACACTGAAGCTTTCTTT. Residues: CASSTDRDNTEAFF.

This clonotype was observed at least ten times. The chain carries TRBV29-1 and TRBJ2-1, with TRBD2 as a possible D gene (6 bases). CDR1 and CDR2 from the germline V gene are SQVTM and ANQGSEA. CDR3 size: 13 residues. Trimming removed 7 bases at V and 8 bases at J, with 18 bases between. CDR3 bases: TGCAGCGCTCAAAGGGACCCTAGCGATGAGCAGTTCTTC. Translated, it gives CSAQRDPSDEQFF.

This clonotype was observed at least ten times. The chain carries TRBV5-4 and TRBJ2-4; 7 bases line up with TRBD1. This CDR3 is built from 17 residues. Germline V gene sequence: CDR1 SGHNT, CDR2 YYREEE (reference sequence). V was clipped by 4 bases and J by 3 bases; unmatched bases: 13. CDR3 in DNA: TGTGCCAGCAGCCCGGGACAGCCTGATCGGAGCAAAAACATTCAGTACTTC. Encoded protein: CASSPGQPDRSKNIQYF.

This clonotype was detected many times. The rearrangement links TRBV5-1 to TRBJ1-5; 8 bases line up with TRBD1. Germline-derived CDR1 and CDR2 are SGHRS and YFSETQ. The CDR3 loop spans 15 amino acids. V lost 4 bases and J lost 2; bases outside the gene matches: 5. The CDR3 bases are TGCGCCAGCAGCGTATCGGGACAGGGCAATCAGCCCCAGCATTTT. Its translation: CASSVSGQGNQPQHF.

This clonotype was seen repeatedly, ten times or more. This chain connects TRBV5-1 to TRBJ2-1, with TRBD1 matching over 7 bases. Germline V CDR1 and CDR2: SGHRS, YFSETQ. With 4 bases clipped from V and 6 bases from J, the junction kept 7 bases outside the gene matches. CDR3 length: 14 amino acids. For the CDR3, the DNA is TGCGCCAGCAGCGAGACAGGGCCCGTCAATGAGCAGTTCTTC. Protein: CASSETGPVNEQFF.

For this clonotype: A much larger clone differs from this one at a single base, so this may be a read error. The conserved phenylalanine or tryptophan normally closing the CDR3 is absent here, so this likely arose from a read error. The chain links TRBV4-1 to TRBJ1-2; D unresolved. The germline V gene encodes CDR1 MGHRA and CDR2 YSYEKL. V shed 4 bases and J shed 2 bases, with 8 bases lying between them. The CDR3 has 13 amino acids. CDR3 sequence: CASSPGLNYGYTL. CDR3 nucleotides: TGCGCCAGCAGCCCGGGGTTAAACTATGGCTACACCCTC.